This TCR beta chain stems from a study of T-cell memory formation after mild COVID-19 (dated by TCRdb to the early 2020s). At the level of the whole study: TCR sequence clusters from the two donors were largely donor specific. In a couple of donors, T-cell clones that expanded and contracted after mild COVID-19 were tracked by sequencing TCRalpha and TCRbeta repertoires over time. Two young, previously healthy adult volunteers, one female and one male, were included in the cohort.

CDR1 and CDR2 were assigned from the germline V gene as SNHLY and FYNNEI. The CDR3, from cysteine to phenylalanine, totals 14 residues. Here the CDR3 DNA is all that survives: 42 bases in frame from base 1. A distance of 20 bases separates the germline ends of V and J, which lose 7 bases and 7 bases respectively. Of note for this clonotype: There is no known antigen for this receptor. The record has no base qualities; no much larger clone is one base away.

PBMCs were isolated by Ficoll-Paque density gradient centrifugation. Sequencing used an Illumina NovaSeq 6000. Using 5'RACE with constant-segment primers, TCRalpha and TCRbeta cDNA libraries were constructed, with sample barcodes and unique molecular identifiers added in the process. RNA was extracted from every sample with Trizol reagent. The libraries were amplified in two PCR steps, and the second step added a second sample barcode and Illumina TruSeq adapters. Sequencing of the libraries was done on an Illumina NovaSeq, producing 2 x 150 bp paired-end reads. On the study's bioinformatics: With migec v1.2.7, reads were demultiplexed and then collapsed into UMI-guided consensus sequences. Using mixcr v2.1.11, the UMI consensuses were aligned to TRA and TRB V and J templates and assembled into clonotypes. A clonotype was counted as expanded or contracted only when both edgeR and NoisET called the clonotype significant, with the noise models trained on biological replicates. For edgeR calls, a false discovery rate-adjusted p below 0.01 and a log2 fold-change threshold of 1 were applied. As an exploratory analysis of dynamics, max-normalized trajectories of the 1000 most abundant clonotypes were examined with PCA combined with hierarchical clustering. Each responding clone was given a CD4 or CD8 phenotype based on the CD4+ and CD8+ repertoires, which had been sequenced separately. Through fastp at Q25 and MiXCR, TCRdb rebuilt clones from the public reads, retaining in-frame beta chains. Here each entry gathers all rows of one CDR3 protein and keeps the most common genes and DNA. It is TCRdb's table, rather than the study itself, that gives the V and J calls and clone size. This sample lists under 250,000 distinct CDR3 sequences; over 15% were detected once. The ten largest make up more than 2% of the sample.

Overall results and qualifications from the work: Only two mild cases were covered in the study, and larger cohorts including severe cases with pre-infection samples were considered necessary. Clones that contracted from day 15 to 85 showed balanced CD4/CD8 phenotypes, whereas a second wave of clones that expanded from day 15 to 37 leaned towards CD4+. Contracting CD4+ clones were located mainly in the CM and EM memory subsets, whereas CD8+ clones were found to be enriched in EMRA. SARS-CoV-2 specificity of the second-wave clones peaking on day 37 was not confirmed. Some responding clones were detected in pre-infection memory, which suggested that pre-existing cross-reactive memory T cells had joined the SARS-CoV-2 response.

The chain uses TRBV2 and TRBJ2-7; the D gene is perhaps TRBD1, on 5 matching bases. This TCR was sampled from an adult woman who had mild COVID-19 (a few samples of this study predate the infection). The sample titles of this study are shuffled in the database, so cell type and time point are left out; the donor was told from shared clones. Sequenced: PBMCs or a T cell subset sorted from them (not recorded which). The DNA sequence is TGTGCCAGCATCGGAACGATAAGGGGAAGGGAGCAGTACTTC. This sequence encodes CASIGTIRGREQYF.